The source of this T cell receptor beta chain is a study of T cells in Graves' hyperthyroidism and ophthalmopathy. Study as a whole: Peripheral blood collection took place at initial diagnosis, before any treatment.

The CDR3 runs 13 residues. TCR beta CDR3 regions were amplified from RNA. The HTBI primer set was used in a first-round RT-PCR of the TCR CDR3. TCRdb fed the multiplex PCR reads into MiXCR, producing one record per CDR3 protein. The repertoire includes some 550,000 distinct CDR3 sequences, under 25% of them detected once, and approximately 25% sits in the top ten. The study defined stable Graves' hyperthyroidism as no ophthalmopathy progression within 18 months. Together with thyroid ultrasound, orbital computed tomography, serum thyroxine and TRAb, clinical symptoms were used for diagnoses. This clonotype showed up just a few times. It may be a read error: a sequence one base away is much more abundant.

The chain employs TRBV12-3 or TRBV12-4 and TRBJ1-6; D unresolved. The source of this sequence is a man between 18 and 35 years old with Graves' hyperthyroidism. Sequenced material: blood. The DNA of the CDR3 is TGTGCCAGCAGTACCAGGCGATCTTCACTCCTCCACTTT. Its protein is CASSTRRSSLLHF.